A selection of T cell receptor beta chains follows, all from one sample in a study of CD8+CD57+ T cells in acquired aplastic anemia. From the reads, TCRdb called clonotypes with MiXCR, one entry per CDR3 protein. The sample includes about 210,000 distinct CDR3 sequences, around 63% of them seen just once. The sequenced material came from sorted CD4+, CD8+, or CD8+CD57+ T cells (not recorded which) from PBMCs. The receptors were sampled from a human donor in good health. Each CDR3 is given with its conserved first and last residue. The D gene is left open where the match is weak. Size is stated for part of the rows, as once, few or many counts, or as a class when the clone is expanded.

J gene	D gene	V gene	clone size	CDR3 DNA	CDR3 protein
TRBJ2-5	-	TRBV7-2	-	TGTGCCAGCAGCTTAAGGAGGGAGACCCAGTACTTC	CASSLRRETQYF
TRBJ1-2	-	TRBV2	-	TGTGCCAGCAGGGAACAGGGAACGGGGACTATGAGGGGCTACACCTTC	CASREQGTGTMRGYTF
TRBJ1-5	-	TRBV4-3	-	TGCGCCAGCAGCCAAACTGACAGAAATAGCAATCAGCCCCAGCATTTT	CASSQTDRNSNQPQHF
TRBJ1-5	TRBD1	TRBV11-2	-	TGTGCCAGCAGCCGGGACAGGAGTATTGGCCAGCCCCAGCATTTT	CASSRDRSIGQPQHF
TRBJ1-2	-	TRBV20-1	-	TGCAGTGCTAGAGATTACCTAACTAACTATGGCTACACCTTC	CSARDYLTNYGYTF
TRBJ1-5	-	TRBV7-9	-	TGTGCCAGCAGCTCTCCCGTCGGGCCCCAGCATTTT	CASSSPVGPQHF
TRBJ2-1	-	TRBV20-1	few	TGCAGTGTAGGTTCTAGCTCCTACAATGAGCAGTTCTTC	CSVGSSSYNEQFF
TRBJ2-7	-	TRBV19	-	TGTGCCAGTAGTACACAGAGCTCCTACGAGCAGTACTTC	CASSTQSSYEQYF
TRBJ2-3	-	TRBV24-1	-	TGTGCCAGTAGACCGGGGGCGATATCGACAGATACGCAGTATTTT	CASRPGAISTDTQYF
TRBJ1-1	TRBD1	TRBV6-1	-	TGTGCCAGCAGGTGGATTGCGGGACAGGGATTATGGGCTGAAGCTTTCTTT	CASRWIAGQGLWAEAFF
TRBJ2-5	TRBD2	TRBV7-9	-	TGTGCCAGCAGCTTAAGAGGACTAGCGGGGACCCAGTACTTC	CASSLRGLAGTQYF
TRBJ2-2	TRBD2	TRBV2	-	TGTGCCACCCTAGCGGGGGGGATGAACACCGGGCAGCTGTTTTTT	CATLAGGMNTGQLFF
TRBJ2-3	TRBD2	TRBV7-8	-	TGTGCCAGCAGCTTATTCCAGCGGGAGACAGATACGCAGTATTTT	CASSLFQRETDTQYF
TRBJ2-7	-	TRBV10-3	few	TGTGCCATCAGTGAGTCTGACAGATACGAGCAGTACTTC	CAISESDRYEQYF
TRBJ2-3	TRBD2	TRBV11-2	many	TGTGCCAGCAGCTTACCTCTAGCGGGCATCACAGATACGCAGTATTTT	CASSLPLAGITDTQYF
TRBJ2-5	TRBD2	TRBV9	-	TGTGCCAGCAGCGAGGCAGGACTAGCGGATCAAGAGACCCAGTACTTC	CASSEAGLADQETQYF
TRBJ2-7	TRBD1	TRBV24-1	-	TGTGCCACCAGTGAAACGACAGGGGCCTACGAGCAGTACTTC	CATSETTGAYEQYF